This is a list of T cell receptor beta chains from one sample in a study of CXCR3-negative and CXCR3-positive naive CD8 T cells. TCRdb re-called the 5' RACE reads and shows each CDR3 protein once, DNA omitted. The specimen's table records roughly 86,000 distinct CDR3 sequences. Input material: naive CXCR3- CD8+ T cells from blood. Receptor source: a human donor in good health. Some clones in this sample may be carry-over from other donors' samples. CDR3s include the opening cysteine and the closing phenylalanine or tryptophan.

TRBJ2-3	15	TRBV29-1	CSYFGGGKDTDTQYF
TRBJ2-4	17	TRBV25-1	CASSEFAAQGAKNIQYF
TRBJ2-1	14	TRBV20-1	CSARGLAGYNEQFF
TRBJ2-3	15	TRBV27	CASSFALARADTQYF
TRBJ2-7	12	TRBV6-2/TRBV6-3	CASQKSGLEQYF
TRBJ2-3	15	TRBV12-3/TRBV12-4	CASTSTLAGGNTQYF
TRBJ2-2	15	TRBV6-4	CASSENAGVGGELFF
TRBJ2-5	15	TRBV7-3	CASSVGPGGQETQYF
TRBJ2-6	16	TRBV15	CATSRDRDSGANVLTF
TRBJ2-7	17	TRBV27	CASSLSETGAIIYEQYF
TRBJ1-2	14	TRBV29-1	CSVFGQTTNYGYTF
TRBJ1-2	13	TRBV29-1	CSAGESGAGGYTF
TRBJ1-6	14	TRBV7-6	CASSPSGGGSPLHF
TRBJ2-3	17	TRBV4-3	CASSPNPGTGGLDTQYF
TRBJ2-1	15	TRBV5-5	CASSYDSSSYNEQFF
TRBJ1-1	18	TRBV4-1	CASSQEVLRVDLNTEAFF
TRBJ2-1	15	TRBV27	CASSMTGGLYNEQFF
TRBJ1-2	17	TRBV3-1	CASSQDVRGLFNYGYTF
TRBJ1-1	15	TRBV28	CASSLSGSGGTEAFF
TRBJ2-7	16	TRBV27	CASSPIPGQGHYEQYF
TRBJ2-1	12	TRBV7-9	CASNRGHNEQFF
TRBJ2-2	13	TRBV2	CASSEAGGGELFF
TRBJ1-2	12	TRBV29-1	CSVEAGEEGYTF